Sequencing of this TCR beta chain was carried out in a study of T-cell reconstitution after alpha-beta-depleted transplantation in children. CDR1 and CDR2 (germline): KGHSH, LQKENI. This CDR3 contains 11 residues. V dropped 8 bases and J dropped 5 bases, with 8 bases sitting between them. Unique molecular identifiers featured in how the TCRbeta library was prepared. MiXCR was run by TCRdb on the PCR reads, yielding one entry per CDR3 protein. This table has fewer than 1 million distinct CDR3 sequences, about 16% appearing once. As regards this clonotype: Its antigen remains unknown.

Points from the study as a whole: Several hundred expanded graft clones reportedly gave rise to the alpha-beta T cells present about two months after transplant. By one year post-transplant, T-cell counts and diversity largely arose from T cells that were newly produced. Diversity of TCRbeta at day 60 was high in some patients, arising from surviving recipient T cells and thymic progenitors.

The source of this sequence is a male patient between 10 and 17 years old who had a stem cell transplant for acute lymphoblastic leukemia, so the T cells may come from the graft donor. The rearrangement uses TRBV18 and TRBJ2-3; D remains unclear. Sequencing used PBMCs, mostly from graft donor cells, obtained 360 days after TCRalphabeta/CD19-depleted stem cell transplant. The CDR3 DNA follows: TGTGCCAGCATAAAGGAAGATACGCAGTATTTT. Its protein product is CASIKEDTQYF.